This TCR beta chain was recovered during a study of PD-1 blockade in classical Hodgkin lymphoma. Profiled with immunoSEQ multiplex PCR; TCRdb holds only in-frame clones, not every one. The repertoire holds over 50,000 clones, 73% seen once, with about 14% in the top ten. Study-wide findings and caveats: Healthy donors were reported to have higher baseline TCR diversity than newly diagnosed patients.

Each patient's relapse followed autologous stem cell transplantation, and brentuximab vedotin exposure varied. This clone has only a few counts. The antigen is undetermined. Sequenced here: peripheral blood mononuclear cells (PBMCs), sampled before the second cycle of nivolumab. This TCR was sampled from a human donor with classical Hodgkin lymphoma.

The CDR3 loop reads CASSEVFGTGTHEQYF. In DNA form, the CDR3 reads TGTGCCAGCAGTGAAGTTTTTGGGACAGGAACCCACGAGCAGTACTTC. The chain uses TRBV6-1 and TRBJ2-7, with 8 bases lining up with TRBD1. This CDR3 contains 16 residues. V gave up 1 base and J gave up 5 bases; unmatched junction bases: 10. Germline V gene lookup returns CDR1 MNHNS and CDR2 SASEGT.